This TCR beta chain was retrieved from a study of blood T cells in healthy people across ages. This clonotype was seen repeatedly, ten times or more. Next came a second PCR, run for roughly 6 to 11 cycles, which used a sample-barcoded 5' primer along with a J-beta primer mix. TCRdb re-derived calls from the 5' RACE reads in MiXCR, one entry per CDR3 protein. The table lists approximately 810,000 distinct CDR3 sequences, 29% of them singletons. CDR1 and CDR2 (germline): MNHEY, SVGEGT. V gave up 2 bases and J gave up 2 bases, with 9 bases separating them. CDR3 length: 14 residues. The TCR comes from a woman aged 80 or over in good health. This chain uses TRBV6-2 or TRBV6-3 with TRBJ2-5; D is unresolved. The material sequenced was blood. The DNA for the CDR3 is TGTGCCAGCAGTTACGTCCAGAAACAAGAGACCCAGTACTTC. It yields the protein CASSYVQKQETQYF.